Below, 8 T cell receptor beta chains from the same sample are listed, as sequenced in a study of blood T cell repertoires in COVID-19. Libraries were prepared by immunoSEQ multiplex PCR; TCRdb keeps only in-frame clonotypes and omits some of them. The sample lists a few hundred thousand clones, around 83% occurring once. The sequenced sample consisted of peripheral blood. The receptor source for this set is a man between 50 and 59 years old who had recovered from COVID-19.

This rearrangement joins TRBV4-1 to TRBJ2-7; D not resolved. There are 15 residues in the CDR3. The ends were cut back, 3 bases at V and 4 bases at J, with 16 bases in the middle. The germline gives CDR1 MGHRA, CDR2 YSYEKL. The CDR3 protein is CASSHDLRSSYEQYF. The CDR3, as DNA: TGCGCCAGCAGCCACGATTTAAGAAGCTCATACGAGCAGTACTTC.

The chain couples TRBV27 to TRBJ2-7; D is perhaps TRBD1 (6 bases). Trimming pared 7 bases from V and 6 bases from J, leaving 16 bases between. The CDR3 has 13 amino acids. Germline loops: CDR1 MNHEY, CDR2 SMNVEV (reference sequence). CDR3: CASKGQGISEQYF. DNA for the CDR3: TGTGCCAGCAAGGGGCAGGGGATCAGCGAGCAGTACTTC.

This sequence joins TRBV3-1 (or the pseudogene TRBV3-2) and TRBJ2-5; TRBD2 is a possible D gene (6 bases). CDR1 and CDR2 from the germline V gene are LGHDT and YNNKEL (reference sequence). This CDR3 spans 15 amino acids. V lost 0 bases and J lost 4, with 12 bases in between. The CDR3 DNA sequence: TGTGCCAGCAGCCAAGATGCGGGACCTAGAGAGACCCAGTACTTC. This sequence encodes CASSQDAGPRETQYF.

The chain has TRBV11-2 and TRBJ2-5; weak D call: TRBD2 (5 bases). With 3 bases removed from V and 5 bases from J, the gap between germline ends came to 13 bases. Germline CDR1 SGHAT, CDR2 FQNNGV. The CDR3 totals 14 residues. The DNA for the CDR3 is TGTGCCAGCAGCTTTGCCTTCGGCGGGGAGACCCAGTACTTC. Protein: CASSFAFGGETQYF.

The gene calls are TRBV2 and TRBJ2-1; D ambiguous. Trimming took off 3 bases at V and 15 bases at J, with 12 bases between the two ends. CDR1 is SNHLY, CDR2 FYNNEI, per germline. This CDR3 is 11 amino acids long. The DNA of the CDR3 is TGTGCCAGCAGTGAGTTAGCTAGTTTGTTCTTC. The encoded protein is CASSELASLFF.

This chain links TRBV19 with TRBJ2-2, with 9 nucleotides matching TRBD1. The germline V gene has CDR1 LNHDA and CDR2 SQIVND (reference sequence). V trimming: 5 bases; J trimming: 7 bases; junction bases outside the gene matches: 5. CDR3 length equals 14 residues. The CDR3 coding sequence is TGTGCCAGTAGTCACACAGGGGGCAACGGGGAGCTGTTTTTT. This sequence encodes CASSHTGGNGELFF.

V gene TRBV6-5 combines with J gene TRBJ2-3; 9 bases line up with TRBD1. V lost 6 bases to trimming and J lost 5 bases; unmatched junction nucleotides: 9. In germline, CDR1 is MNHEY, CDR2 SVGAGI. The CDR3 runs 15 residues. In nucleotides, the CDR3 is TGTGCCAGCAGGTCACAGGGGGCGCGTGGAGATACGCAGTATTTT. Its translation is CASRSQGARGDTQYF.

The chain is built from TRBV20-1 and TRBJ2-5; 7 nucleotides line up with TRBD1. Per the germline V gene, CDR1 is DFQATT and CDR2 is SNEGSKA (reference sequence). J was trimmed by 3 bases and V by 8 bases; bases with no gene match: 0. The CDR3 is made up of 10 amino acids. CDR3 sequence (DNA): TGCAGTACAGGGGAAGAGACCCAGTACTTC. This codes for CSTGEETQYF.